Listed here are 4 T cell receptor beta chains from one sample, sequenced in a study of follicular helper T cells after annual influenza vaccination. Libraries were prepared by immunoSEQ multiplex PCR; TCRdb keeps only in-frame clonotypes and omits some of them. The data contain more than 650 clones, 75% to 90% of them singletons. Time point reported: 2015-2016 season, pre-vaccination. Sequences were derived from CXCR5+ CD38- circulating T follicular helper cells from blood, sampled on the day of influenza vaccination. The sample's subset: circulating Tfh, non-naive CD4+CXCR5+PD-1+ (ICOS+CD38+ or ICOS-CD38-). Source of these receptors: an adult who received the influenza vaccine.

The chain combines TRBV5-6 with TRBJ2-5; D perhaps matches TRBD1 (8 bases). The germline gives CDR1 SGHDT, CDR2 YYEEEE. V was clipped by 1 base and J by 5 bases, with 12 bases between them. CDR3 length: 14 amino acids. DNA for the CDR3: TGTGCCAGCAGCTTGACAGGGGGAGGGGAGACCCAGTACTTC. Translated: CASSLTGGGETQYF.

The V call is TRBV28, the J call TRBJ2-7, with 10 bases identical to TRBD2. The CDR3 consists of 15 residues. V trimming: 5 bases; J trimming: 6 bases; junction bases outside the gene matches: 10. The germline gives CDR1 MDHEN, CDR2 SYDVKM. This chain's CDR3 is CASSKMLAGVSEQYF. The DNA of the CDR3 is TGTGCCAGCAGTAAAATGCTAGCGGGAGTCTCCGAGCAGTACTTC. The full variable domain, completed using reference TRBV28 and TRBJ2-7, is DVKVTQSSRYLVKRTGEKVFLECVQDMDHENMFWYRQDPGLGLRLIYFSYDVKMKEKGDIPEGYSVSREKKERFSLILESASTNQTSMYLCASSKMLAGVSEQYFGPGTRLTVT.

The chain combines TRBV7-3 with TRBJ2-5; tentatively, D is TRBD2 (6 bases). Germline V gene sequence: CDR1 SGHTA, CDR2 FQGTGA. The CDR3 is made up of 16 amino acids. V lost 0 bases and J 1 base, leaving 12 bases between the germline ends. CDR3 in DNA: TGTGCCAGCAGCTTAACCCCCTCACTAGCCCAAGAGACCCAGTACTTC. It codes for CASSLTPSLAQETQYF.

This sequence joins TRBV2 and TRBJ2-5; 7 bases agree with TRBD1. The V gene end was trimmed by 6 bases and the J gene end by 0 bases; junction bases not matched to a gene: 7. Germline V gene sequence: CDR1 SNHLY, CDR2 FYNNEI. The CDR3 runs 15 residues. CDR3 sequence: CASSAFGTDQETQYF. CDR3 sequence (DNA): TGTGCCAGCAGCGCGTTCGGGACAGACCAAGAGACCCAGTACTTC.